This T cell receptor beta chain was profiled in a study of blood T cell repertoires in COVID-19. Data came from immunoSEQ multiplex PCR; TCRdb stores just in-frame clones and leaves some out. The top ten hold around 4.5% of the sample, which has around 280,000 clones, 70% to 90% seen once. The length of the CDR3 is 15 residues. Per germline, CDR1 MDHEN and CDR2 SYDVKM. V shed 1 base and J shed 4 bases, with 11 bases lying between them. In this sample, this clone turned up a few times. Sequenced material: peripheral blood. The clonotype was recovered from a woman between 50 and 59 years old with active or convalescent COVID-19. The chain combines TRBV28 with TRBJ1-3; weak D call: TRBD1 (6 bases). The CDR3 bases are TGTGCCAGCAGTTTATTTGGGACACGGGGAAACACCATATATTTT. Its protein product is CASSLFGTRGNTIYF. The full variable domain, with the rest looked up from reference TRBV28 and TRBJ1-3, is DVKVTQSSRYLVKRTGEKVFLECVQDMDHENMFWYRQDPGLGLRLIYFSYDVKMKEKGDIPEGYSVSREKKERFSLILESASTNQTSMYLCASSLFGTRGNTIYFGEGSWLTVV.